The 6 T cell receptor beta chains below all came from one sample that was sequenced in a study of CD8 T cells in ankylosing spondylitis (TCRdb year 2017). Library generation was performed with 5' RACE. Instrument used: Illumina HiSeq 2500. TCRdb trimmed public reads at Q25 via fastp, called clones via MiXCR and kept in-frame beta chains. Each CDR3 protein appears once, grouped with its most common genes and DNA. In all, the sample holds 110,000 to 150,000 distinct CDR3 sequences, and roughly 8% of those were seen once. The top ten clonotypes cover 7.3% of the sample. Specimen: synovial fluid, either unsorted or a sorted T cell fraction (not recorded which). These receptors were collected from a male donor with ankylosing spondylitis.

CDR3 coding DNA: TGTGCCAGCAGTCCAGGGTTAGGTCAGCCCCAGCATTTT. Translating gives CASSPGLGQPQHF. The rearrangement uses TRBV27 and TRBJ1-5; TRBD1 is a possible D gene (5 bases). The CDR3 covers 13 residues. Trimming left V 5 bases short and J 6 bases short, with 11 bases between. Germline CDR1 MNHEY, CDR2 SMNVEV (reference sequence).

This clonotype showed up many times. DNA for the CDR3: TGTGCCAGCAGAACAGAGAACACCGGGGAGCTGTTTTTT. Amino acid sequence: CASRTENTGELFF. The rearrangement joins TRBV27 to TRBJ2-2; D is ambiguous. Germline loops: CDR1 MNHEY, CDR2 SMNVEV (reference sequence). V lost 6 bases to trimming and J lost 1 base, with 6 bases between them. The CDR3 has 13 residues.

In its sample, this clonotype was seen many times. The chain recombines TRBV7-2 with TRBJ1-5; D unresolved. Germline CDR1 and CDR2: SGHTA and FQGNSA. This CDR3 is built from 13 residues. V was shortened by 5 bases and J by 4 bases, with 9 bases between the two germline ends. The CDR3 DNA sequence: TGTGCCAGCAGCCGATCGATGAATCAGCCCCAGCATTTT. This encodes CASSRSMNQPQHF.

This clonotype occurred a few times. This chain joins TRBV5-6 and TRBJ1-4, with a tentative D call TRBD1 (5 bases). The germline V and J ends were trimmed by 6 bases and 1 base, with 16 bases remaining between them. Looked up from germline, CDR1 is SGHDT and CDR2 is YYEEEE. CDR3 length: 16 residues. CDR3 DNA sequence: TGTGCCAGCACCTCCTGGGGGTATTTAACTAATGAAAAACTGTTTTTT. Translating it yields CASTSWGYLTNEKLFF.

In its sample, this clonotype was seen a few times. The chain combines TRBV7-3 with TRBJ2-1, with TRBD2 matching 16 bases. The germline CDR1 and CDR2 sequences are SGHTA and FQGTGA. V was clipped by 5 bases and J by 8 bases; unmatched bases: 9. The CDR3 totals 17 residues. CDR3 protein: CASSRGLAGGLVDEQFF. CDR3 DNA sequence: TGTGCCAGCAGCAGGGGACTAGCGGGGGGGCTAGTTGATGAGCAGTTCTTC.

This clonotype turned up a few times. This chain connects TRBV20-1 to TRBJ1-5, with D unresolved. The CDR3 length is 12 residues. Germline loops: CDR1 DFQATT, CDR2 SNEGSKA (reference sequence). Trimming pared 5 bases from V and 8 bases from J, leaving 13 bases between. In DNA form, the CDR3 reads TGCAGTGCTGAGGCCCCGGGGAAGCCCCAGCATTTT. It specifies CSAEAPGKPQHF.